What follows are 32 T cell receptor beta chains derived from one specimen sequenced in a study of T cell changes during pregnancy in multiple sclerosis. Data came from immunoSEQ multiplex PCR; TCRdb stores just in-frame clones and leaves some out. The table shows around 70,000 clones, with about 90% occurring only once. The sequencing used peripheral blood, collected in the second trimester of pregnancy. The receptors stem from a female donor with multiple sclerosis, enrolled in a pregnancy study.

The rearrangement uses TRBV5-6 and TRBJ2-2, with a possible D match to TRBD1 (6 bases). This CDR3 contains 15 residues. Germline CDR1 is SGHDT and CDR2 is YYEEEE. V shed 0 bases and J shed 3 bases, with 9 bases lying between them. CDR3 residues: CASSLGQAHTGELFF. DNA of the CDR3: TGTGCCAGCAGCTTGGGACAGGCTCACACCGGGGAGCTGTTTTTT.

The rearrangement links TRBV7-2 to TRBJ2-2; 11 nucleotides align to TRBD2. The CDR3 is made up of 16 amino acids. Germline V gene data show CDR1 as SGHTA and CDR2 as FQGNSA. V was pared by 5 bases and J by 4 bases, with 6 bases of the junction left unmatched. CDR3 sequence (DNA): TGTGCCAGCAGCCAAAGACTAGCGGGACGCACCGGGGAGCTGTTTTTT. It specifies CASSQRLAGRTGELFF.

The chain links TRBV6-5 to TRBJ1-2; TRBD1 agrees at 7 bases. Germline V gene lookup returns CDR1 MNHEY and CDR2 SVGAGI. The CDR3 covers 15 residues. V shed 3 bases, J shed 8 bases, and the junction held 12 bases outside the gene matches. The CDR3 reads CASSYIWDSDVGYTF. The CDR3 coding sequence is TGTGCCAGCAGTTATATCTGGGACAGCGACGTGGGCTACACCTTC.

The chain combines TRBV10-3 with TRBJ2-1; D is unclear. V was pared by 3 bases and J by 8 bases, with 5 bases between. This CDR3 contains 11 residues. The V gene's germline CDR1 is ENHRY and CDR2 SYGVKD. The CDR3 coding sequence is TGTGCCATCAGTGAATTCGATGAGCAGTTCTTC. This encodes CAISEFDEQFF.

The CDR3 DNA is TGTGCCAGCAGTTACGACCGGGCCGCGGGGGAAAAACTGTTTTTT. Its protein is CASSYDRAAGEKLFF. This rearrangement joins TRBV6-5 to TRBJ1-4; D uncertain. V was shortened by 2 bases and J by 8 bases, with 15 bases between the two germline ends. The germline V gene has CDR1 MNHEY and CDR2 SVGAGI. This CDR3 spans 15 amino acids.

The chain carries TRBV19 and TRBJ1-1; 9 nucleotides match TRBD1. The CDR3 spans 14 residues. The germline V gene has CDR1 LNHDA and CDR2 SQIVND (reference sequence). Losses at the gene ends were 5 bases for V and 5 bases for J; bases not matched to a gene: 6. CDR3 nucleotide sequence: TGTGCCAGTAGTCTCAACAGGGGGCAAACTGAAGCTTTCTTT. It codes for CASSLNRGQTEAFF.

This clone was seen a handful of times. The rearrangement uses TRBV30 and TRBJ1-4, with D possibly matching TRBD1 (6 bases). CDR1 and CDR2 (germline): GTSNPN, SVGIG (reference sequence). V shed 4 bases and J shed 6 bases, with 15 bases lying between them. The CDR3 runs to 14 residues. CDR3 loop: CAWTDSAGHEKLFF. In nucleotides, the CDR3 is TGTGCCTGGACGGACAGTGCCGGGCATGAAAAACTGTTTTTT.

CDR3 region: CASSYVEGDTQYF. CDR3 bases: TGTGCCAGCAGCTATGTAGAGGGAGATACGCAGTATTTT. The V call is TRBV6-4, the J call TRBJ2-3, with TRBD2 as a possible D gene (5 bases). Germline V CDR1 and CDR2: MRHNA, SNTAGT. The CDR3 covers 13 residues. V was clipped by 6 bases and J by 5 bases, with 12 bases between them.

The chain couples TRBV5-4 to TRBJ2-2; 9 bases agree with TRBD1. The CDR3 is 16 amino acids. The junction had 4 bases not matched to a gene; V was cut back by 1 base and J by 3 bases. Germline values: CDR1 SGHNT, CDR2 YYREEE (reference sequence). The DNA of the CDR3 is TGTGCCAGCAGCTTGTTGGGACAGGGTGACACCGGGGAGCTGTTTTTT. Amino acid sequence: CASSLLGQGDTGELFF.

The chain employs TRBV9 and TRBJ2-1; the match to TRBD2 covers 11 bases. CDR1 and CDR2 (germline): SGDLS, YYNGEE. The CDR3 sequence is 16 residues long. V lost 4 bases to trimming and J lost 2 bases; unmatched junction nucleotides: 5. The CDR3 coding sequence is TGTGCCAGCAGCCCCCCGGGACTAGCGGCCTACAATGAGCAGTTCTTC. It yields the protein CASSPPGLAAYNEQFF.

This clone occurred once. A junction end diverges from the germline sequence, so it may reflect a read error. The identical CDR3 is also encoded by other nucleotide sequences in the sample. The rearrangement links TRBV4-3 to TRBJ2-7; possible D gene TRBD2, 7 bases. The CDR3 runs 14 residues. CDR1 and CDR2 from the germline V gene are LGHNA and YSLEER. CDR3 nucleotide sequence: TGCGCCAGCAGTCAAGAGGGGGGGGATTTCGAGCAGTACTTC. Translating gives CASSQEGGDFEQYF.

This sequence joins TRBV9 and TRBJ2-2; 9 nucleotides match TRBD2. This CDR3 comprises 16 residues. The germline CDR1 and CDR2 sequences are SGDLS and YYNGEE. V gave up 0 bases and J gave up 7 bases; unmatched junction bases: 7. The CDR3 reads CASSVAAGGPIGELFF. The CDR3 region has the DNA TGTGCCAGCAGCGTAGCTGCGGGGGGGCCGATCGGGGAGCTGTTTTTT.

This clone has a single count. J is TRBJ2-3 and V is TRBV7-3; D possibly corresponds to TRBD2 (6 bases). CDR1 is SGHTA and CDR2 is FQGTGA in the germline V gene. V was cut by 5 bases and J by 5 bases, with 17 bases left in between. The length of the CDR3 is 15 residues. The CDR3 reads CASSQGGTVRDTQYF. The CDR3 nucleotides read TGTGCCAGCAGCCAAGGCGGGACGGTGAGAGATACGCAGTATTTT.

The chain employs TRBV5-1 and TRBJ1-1; possibly TRBD1 for D (5 bases). Trimming took off 0 bases at V and 1 base at J, with 10 bases between the two ends. CDR1 is SGHRS, CDR2 YFSETQ, per germline. The CDR3 spans 15 residues. In nucleotides, the CDR3 is TGCGCCAGCAGCTTGGGGGATACAGGGAACACTGAAGCTTTCTTT. It is translated as CASSLGDTGNTEAFF. Full variable domain (outside the CDR3, taken from reference TRBV5-1 and TRBJ1-1): KAGVTQTPRYLIKTRGQQVTLSCSPISGHRSVSWYQQTPGQGLQFLFEYFSETQRNKGNFPGRFSGRQFSNSRSEMNVSTLELGDSALYLCASSLGDTGNTEAFFGQGTRLTVV.

The chain couples TRBV6-4 to TRBJ1-5, with D possibly being TRBD1 (5 bases). CDR1 MRHNA and CDR2 SNTAGT come from the germline V gene. V was cut by 5 bases and J by 1 base, with 12 bases left in between. The length of the CDR3 is 15 residues. The CDR3 is CASSPMGGSNQPQHF. For the CDR3, the DNA is TGTGCCAGCAGTCCCATGGGGGGAAGCAATCAGCCCCAGCATTTT.

The rearrangement uses TRBV9 and TRBJ1-3, with D unresolved. V shed 0 bases and J shed 0 bases, with 7 bases lying between them. This CDR3 comprises 15 residues. The germline V gene encodes CDR1 SGDLS and CDR2 YYNGEE. The CDR3 reads CASSVDVLSGNTIYF. CDR3 in DNA: TGTGCCAGCAGCGTAGATGTCCTCTCTGGAAACACCATATATTTT.

This clone was observed a single time. V and J are TRBV6-5 and TRBJ2-1; 10 nucleotides agree with TRBD2. V shed 6 bases and J 7 bases; nucleotides not matched to a gene: 6. The CDR3 consists of 14 residues. Germline CDR1 and CDR2: MNHEY and SVGAGI. CDR3 nucleotide sequence: TGTGCCAGCAGACCCCCTAGCGGGGGAAATGAGCAGTTCTTC. Translated, it gives CASRPPSGGNEQFF.

The V and J genes are TRBV5-1 and TRBJ1-1; D unclear. The germline V gene has CDR1 SGHRS and CDR2 YFSETQ. The V and J ends lost 0 bases and 0 bases respectively, with 9 bases between them. This CDR3 has 15 residues. This CDR3 is CASSLDRAMNTEAFF. In DNA, the CDR3 is TGCGCCAGCAGCTTGGATAGAGCTATGAACACTGAAGCTTTCTTT.

The rearrangement links TRBV5-4 to TRBJ2-7; 8 bases agree with TRBD2. V dropped 4 bases and J dropped 0; count of bases not matched to a gene: 6. In germline, CDR1 is SGHNT, CDR2 YYREEE (reference sequence). The CDR3 contains 15 residues. The CDR3 loop is CASSPVAGTSYEQYF. CDR3 coding DNA: TGTGCCAGCAGCCCAGTAGCGGGGACCTCCTACGAGCAGTACTTC.

This rearrangement joins TRBV5-1 to TRBJ1-1; no clear D gene. This CDR3 contains 12 residues. Germline assignment: CDR1 SGHRS and CDR2 YFSETQ. V lost 5 bases, J lost 5 bases, and 10 bases lay in between. CDR3 DNA: TGCGCCAGCAGAAACCCGGGGACTGAAGCTTTCTTT. Encoded protein: CASRNPGTEAFF.

The CDR3 coding sequence is TGTGCCTGGACCCTCTTCGCGGGGGGGGAGACCCAGTACTTC. Its translation: CAWTLFAGGETQYF. J is TRBJ2-5 and V is TRBV30, with 9 bases fitting TRBD2. The CDR3 runs to 14 residues. CDR1 and CDR2 from the germline V gene are GTSNPN and SVGIG (reference sequence). V lost 4 bases, J lost 5 bases, and 8 bases stayed unmatched.

The chain couples TRBV2 to TRBJ2-5, with D unresolved. The CDR3 is made up of 13 amino acids. Between the trimmed V and J ends, which lost 7 bases and 3 bases, there was a span of 12 bases. In germline, CDR1 is SNHLY, CDR2 FYNNEI. The CDR3: CASTPESKETQYF. The CDR3 DNA reads as TGTGCCAGCACGCCCGAGAGCAAAGAGACCCAGTACTTC.

The rearrangement uses TRBV18 and TRBJ2-5; a weak D match, TRBD1 (5 bases). Germline V gives CDR1 KGHSH, CDR2 LQKENI. CDR3 length: 16 amino acids. The V and J ends lost 3 bases and 5 bases respectively, with 19 bases between them. The CDR3 sequence is CASSPDSPRPWETQYF. The CDR3 DNA reads as TGTGCCAGCTCACCCGACAGCCCTAGGCCCTGGGAGACCCAGTACTTC.

V and J are TRBV11-3 and TRBJ2-3; D is uncertain. V lost 3 bases and J lost 2, with 15 bases in between. Germline loops: CDR1 SGHNT, CDR2 YENEEA. This CDR3 has 16 residues. CDR3 loop: CASSFSCPMPTDTQYF. CDR3 nucleotides: TGTGCCAGCAGCTTCAGTTGTCCAATGCCCACAGATACGCAGTATTTT.

The J gene is TRBJ2-3, the V gene TRBV4-2, with 10 positions matching TRBD2. The germline V gene encodes CDR1 LGHNA and CDR2 YNFKEQ. This CDR3 is 17 amino acids long. V lost 0 bases, J lost 7 bases, and 10 bases stayed unmatched. The CDR3 is CASSQDPSGGVLNTQYF. The CDR3 DNA sequence: TGTGCCAGCAGCCAAGATCCGAGCGGGGGGGTCCTGAATACGCAGTATTTT.

The V call is TRBV19, the J call TRBJ1-2; D not certain. Trimming took off 6 bases at V and 2 bases at J, with 22 bases between the two ends. The CDR3 spans 17 residues. Germline-derived CDR1 and CDR2 are LNHDA and SQIVND (reference sequence). The DNA of the CDR3 is TGTGCCAGTAGCACCGCCTCATTCGGCAGGCTGAACTATGGCTACACCTTC. This translates into CASSTASFGRLNYGYTF.

V is TRBV7-2 and J is TRBJ2-3, with 10 bases matching TRBD2. The germline CDR1 and CDR2 sequences are SGHTA and FQGNSA. The CDR3 is 15 residues long. Trimming at V came to 3 bases and at J to 6 bases, leaving 6 bases not matched to a gene. The CDR3 loop is CASSFSGTSVDTQYF. CDR3 nucleotide sequence: TGTGCCAGCAGCTTCTCCGGGACTAGCGTCGATACGCAGTATTTT.

The rearrangement uses TRBV5-6 and TRBJ2-7; 7 bases match TRBD2. The V gene's germline CDR1 is SGHDT and CDR2 YYEEEE. This CDR3 has 15 residues. V lost 4 bases, J lost 3 bases, and 10 bases stayed unmatched. CDR3 bases: TGTGCCAGCAGCCTGGGAGGCGGGGACTACTACGAGCAGTACTTC. This encodes CASSLGGGDYYEQYF. Full variable domain (rest looked up from reference TRBV5-6 and TRBJ2-7): DAGVTQSPTHLIKTRGQQVTLRCSPKSGHDTVSWYQQALGQGPQFIFQYYEEEERQRGNFPDRFSGHQFPNYSSELNVNALLLGDSALYLCASSLGGGDYYEQYFGPGTRLTVT.

J is TRBJ1-2 and V is TRBV18, with D perhaps TRBD1 (5 bases). Germline V gene sequence: CDR1 KGHSH, CDR2 LQKENI. The CDR3 has 17 amino acids. V dropped 5 bases and J dropped 6 bases, with 25 bases sitting between them. The CDR3 sequence: CASSSLPGPTGGDGYTF. DNA of the CDR3: TGTGCCAGCTCATCGCTACCGGGGCCCACGGGAGGCGATGGCTACACCTTC.

The chain joins TRBV7-2 to TRBJ2-7; 8 positions match TRBD2. Germline lookup yields CDR1 SGHTA and CDR2 FQGNSA. There are 14 residues in the CDR3. V lost 5 bases, J lost 2 bases, and 5 bases stayed unmatched. The CDR3 nucleotides are TGTGCCAGCAGCGTAGAGCGGGGGCCCTACGAGCAGTACTTC. This gives the protein CASSVERGPYEQYF.

The chain joins TRBV5-8 to TRBJ2-7; 10 nucleotides line up with TRBD1. V lost 4 bases, J lost 3 bases, and 7 bases stayed unmatched. CDR1 is SGHTS, CDR2 YDEGEE, per germline. This CDR3 has 15 residues. CDR3 sequence reads: CASSRLGQGNYEQYF. CDR3 DNA: TGTGCCAGCAGCCGTCTGGGACAGGGGAACTACGAGCAGTACTTC.

The chain has TRBV4-3 and TRBJ2-7; maybe TRBD1 (5 bases). The tail of the sequence fits TRBJ2-5 better, so the J call may be wrong. CDR3 length: 16 amino acids. Germline assignment: CDR1 LGHNA and CDR2 YSLEER. This CDR3 is CASSQEGAGTQETQYF. For the CDR3, the DNA is TGCGCCAGCAGCCAAGAAGGGGCAGGCACCCAAGAGACCCAGTACTTC.